This T cell receptor (beta chain) was identified during a study of regulatory T cells in long-lasting Graves disease. Per germline, CDR1 SSHAT and CDR2 FNYEAQ (reference sequence). CDR3 length: 15 residues. TCR beta libraries were built with iRepertoire HTBI primers and Arm-PCR of CDR3 regions. TCRdb ran MiXCR on the multiplex PCR reads and lists one entry per CDR3 protein. Here the sample spans approximately 470,000 distinct CDR3 sequences, 15% to 20% being singletons. The time point here: newly diagnosed GD, antithyroid drugs for less than 3 months. Extracted PBMC RNA gave rise to the TCR library. This clonotype has a count of ten or more. At one end the junction does not follow the germline gene, possibly because of a read error. The data also belong to a second study, concerning T cells in Graves' hyperthyroidism and ophthalmopathy.

The V and J genes are TRBV7-7 and TRBJ2-5; TRBD1 aligns across 8 bases. This clonotype originated in a man in his forties with Graves disease. The input for sequencing was peripheral blood mononuclear cells (PBMCs), taken at new diagnosis, from a patient treated with antithyroid drugs. Here the CDR3 DNA reads TGTGCTAGCAGCTTAGCTGGGGACAGGTCAGAGACCCAGTACTTC. Translating it yields CASSLAGDRSETQYF.